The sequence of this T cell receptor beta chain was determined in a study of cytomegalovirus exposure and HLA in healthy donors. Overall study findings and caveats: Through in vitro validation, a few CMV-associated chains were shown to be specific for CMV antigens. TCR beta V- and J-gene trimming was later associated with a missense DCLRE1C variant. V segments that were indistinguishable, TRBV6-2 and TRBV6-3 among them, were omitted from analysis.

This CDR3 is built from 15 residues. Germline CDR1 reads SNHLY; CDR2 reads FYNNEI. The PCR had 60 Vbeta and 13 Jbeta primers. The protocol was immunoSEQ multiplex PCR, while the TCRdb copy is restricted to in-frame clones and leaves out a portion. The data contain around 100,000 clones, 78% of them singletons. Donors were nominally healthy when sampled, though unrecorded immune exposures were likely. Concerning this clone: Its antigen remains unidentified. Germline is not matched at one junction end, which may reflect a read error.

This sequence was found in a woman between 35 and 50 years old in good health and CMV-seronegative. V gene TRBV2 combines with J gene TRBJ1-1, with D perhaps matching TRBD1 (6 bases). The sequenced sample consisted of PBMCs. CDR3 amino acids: CASSEAPGWDTEVFF. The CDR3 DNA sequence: TGTGCCAGCAGTGAAGCGCCGGGATGGGACACTGAAGTTTTCTTT.